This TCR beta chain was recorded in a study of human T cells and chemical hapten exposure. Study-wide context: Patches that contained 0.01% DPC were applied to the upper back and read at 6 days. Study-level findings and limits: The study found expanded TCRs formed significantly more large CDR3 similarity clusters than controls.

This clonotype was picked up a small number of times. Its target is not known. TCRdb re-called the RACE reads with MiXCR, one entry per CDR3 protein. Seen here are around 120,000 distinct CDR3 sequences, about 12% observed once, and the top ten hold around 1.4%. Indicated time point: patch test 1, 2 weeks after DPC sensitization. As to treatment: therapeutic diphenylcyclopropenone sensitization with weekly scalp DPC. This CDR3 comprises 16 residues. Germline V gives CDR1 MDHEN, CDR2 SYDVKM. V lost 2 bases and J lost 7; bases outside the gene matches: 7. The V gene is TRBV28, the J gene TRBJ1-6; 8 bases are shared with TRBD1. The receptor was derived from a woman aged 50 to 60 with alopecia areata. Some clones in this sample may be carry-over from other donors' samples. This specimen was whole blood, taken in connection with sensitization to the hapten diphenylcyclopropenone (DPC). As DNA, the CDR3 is TGTGCCAGCAGTTTAGAAGGACAGGGAGAAAATTCACCCCTCCACTTT. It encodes CASSLEGQGENSPLHF.